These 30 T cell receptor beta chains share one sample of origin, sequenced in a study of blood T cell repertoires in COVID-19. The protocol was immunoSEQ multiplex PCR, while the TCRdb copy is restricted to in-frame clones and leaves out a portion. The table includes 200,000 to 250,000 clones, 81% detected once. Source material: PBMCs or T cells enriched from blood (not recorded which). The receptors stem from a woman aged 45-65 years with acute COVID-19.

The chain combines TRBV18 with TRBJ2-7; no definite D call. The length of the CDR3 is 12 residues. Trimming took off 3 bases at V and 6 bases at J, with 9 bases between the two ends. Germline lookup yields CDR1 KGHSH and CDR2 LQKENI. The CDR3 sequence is CASSPQRTEQYF. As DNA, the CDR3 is TGTGCCAGCTCACCGCAGCGTACCGAGCAGTACTTC.

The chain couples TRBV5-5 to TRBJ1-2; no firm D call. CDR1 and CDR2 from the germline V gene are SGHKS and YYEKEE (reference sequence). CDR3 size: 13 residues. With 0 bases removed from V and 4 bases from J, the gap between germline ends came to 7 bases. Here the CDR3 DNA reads TGTGCCAGCAGCTTGGAAACAGCCTATGGCTACACCTTC. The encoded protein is CASSLETAYGYTF.

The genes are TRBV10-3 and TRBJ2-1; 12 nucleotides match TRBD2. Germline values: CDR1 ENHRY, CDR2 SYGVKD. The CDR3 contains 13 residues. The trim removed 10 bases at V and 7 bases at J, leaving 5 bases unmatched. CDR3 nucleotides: TGTGCCACTAGCGGGAGGGCCTGGAATGAGCAGTTCTTC. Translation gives CATSGRAWNEQFF.

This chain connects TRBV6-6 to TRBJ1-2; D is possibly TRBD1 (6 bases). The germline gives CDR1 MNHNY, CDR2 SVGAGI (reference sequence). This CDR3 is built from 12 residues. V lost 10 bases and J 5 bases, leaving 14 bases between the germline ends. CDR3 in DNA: TGTGCCATCGTCGGACAGAGTTATGGCTACACCTTC. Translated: CAIVGQSYGYTF.

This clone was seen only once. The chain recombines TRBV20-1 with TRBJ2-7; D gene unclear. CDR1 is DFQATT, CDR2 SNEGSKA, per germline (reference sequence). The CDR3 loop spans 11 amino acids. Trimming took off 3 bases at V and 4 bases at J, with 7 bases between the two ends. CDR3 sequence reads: CSASDGYEQYF. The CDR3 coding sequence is TGCAGTGCTAGTGACGGTTACGAGCAGTACTTC.

The CDR3 DNA sequence: TGTGCCAGCAGCTTAGGAGTGGCAGGGGTGGATGAGCAGTTCTTC. Its protein product is CASSLGVAGVDEQFF. V is TRBV7-6 and J is TRBJ2-1; TRBD1 might be the D (6 bases). The germline V and J ends were trimmed by 1 base and 8 bases, with 15 bases remaining between them. The CDR3 has 15 residues. Germline V gene sequence: CDR1 SGHVS, CDR2 FNYEAQ.

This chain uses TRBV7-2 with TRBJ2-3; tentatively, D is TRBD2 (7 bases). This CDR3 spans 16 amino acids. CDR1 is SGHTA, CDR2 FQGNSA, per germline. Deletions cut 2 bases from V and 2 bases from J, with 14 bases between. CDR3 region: CASSLRPGGHTDTQYF. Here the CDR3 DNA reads TGTGCCAGCAGCTTAAGGCCGGGGGGCCACACAGATACGCAGTATTTT.

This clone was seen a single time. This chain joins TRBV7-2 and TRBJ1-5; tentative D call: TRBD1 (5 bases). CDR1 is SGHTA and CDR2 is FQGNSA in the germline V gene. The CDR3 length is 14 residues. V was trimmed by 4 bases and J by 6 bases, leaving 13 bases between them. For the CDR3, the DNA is TGTGCCAGCAGCTCGCAGGGTGTAGGTCAGCCCCAGCATTTT. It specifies CASSSQGVGQPQHF.

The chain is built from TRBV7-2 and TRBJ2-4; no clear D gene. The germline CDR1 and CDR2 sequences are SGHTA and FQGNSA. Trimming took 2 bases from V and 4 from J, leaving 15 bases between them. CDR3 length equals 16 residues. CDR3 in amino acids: CASSLNPPGLKNIQYF. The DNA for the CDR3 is TGTGCCAGCAGCTTAAATCCACCGGGTCTGAAAAACATTCAGTACTTC.

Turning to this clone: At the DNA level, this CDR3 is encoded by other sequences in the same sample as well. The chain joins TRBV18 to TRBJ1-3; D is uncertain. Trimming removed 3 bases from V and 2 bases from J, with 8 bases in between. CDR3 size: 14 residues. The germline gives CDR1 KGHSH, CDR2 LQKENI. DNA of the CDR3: TGTGCCAGCTCACCTACGGGGACTGGAAACACCATATATTTT. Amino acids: CASSPTGTGNTIYF.

The CDR3 protein is CASSRGYEQYF. CDR3 DNA sequence: TGTGCCAGCAGCAGGGGGTACGAGCAGTACTTC. The chain employs TRBV6-5 and TRBJ2-7; 7 nucleotides agree with TRBD1. V dropped 6 bases and J dropped 4; count of bases not matched to a gene: 0. The CDR3 extends over 11 amino acids. Looked up from germline, CDR1 is MNHEY and CDR2 is SVGAGI.

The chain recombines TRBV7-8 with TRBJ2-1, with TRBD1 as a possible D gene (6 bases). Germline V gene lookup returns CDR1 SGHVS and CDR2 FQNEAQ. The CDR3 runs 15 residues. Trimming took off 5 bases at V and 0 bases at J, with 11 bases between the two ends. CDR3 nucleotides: TGTGCCAGCAGCAAAACAGGGAGCTCCTACAATGAGCAGTTCTTC. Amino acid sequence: CASSKTGSSYNEQFF.

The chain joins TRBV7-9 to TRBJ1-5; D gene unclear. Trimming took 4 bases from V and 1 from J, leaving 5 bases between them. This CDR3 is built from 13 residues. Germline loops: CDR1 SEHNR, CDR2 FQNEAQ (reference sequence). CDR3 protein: CASSWRSNQPQHF. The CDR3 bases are TGTGCCAGCAGCTGGAGGAGCAATCAGCCCCAGCATTTT.

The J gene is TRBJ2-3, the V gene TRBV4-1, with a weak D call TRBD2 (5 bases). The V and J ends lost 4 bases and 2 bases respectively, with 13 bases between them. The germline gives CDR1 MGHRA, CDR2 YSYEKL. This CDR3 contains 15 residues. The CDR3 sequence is CASSLGLAYTDTQYF. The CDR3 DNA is TGCGCCAGCAGCCTCGGCCTAGCTTACACAGATACGCAGTATTTT.

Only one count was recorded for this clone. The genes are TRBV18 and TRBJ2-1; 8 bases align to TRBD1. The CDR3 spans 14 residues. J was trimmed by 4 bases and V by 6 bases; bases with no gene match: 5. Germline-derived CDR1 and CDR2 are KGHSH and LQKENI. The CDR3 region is CASSPRTGYNEQFF. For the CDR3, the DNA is TGTGCCAGCTCTCCTAGGACAGGGTACAATGAGCAGTTCTTC.

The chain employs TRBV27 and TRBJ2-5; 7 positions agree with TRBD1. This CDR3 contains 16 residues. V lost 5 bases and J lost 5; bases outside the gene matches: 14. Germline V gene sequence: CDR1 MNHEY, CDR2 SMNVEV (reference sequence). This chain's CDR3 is CASSPQRGHTGETQYF. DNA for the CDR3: TGTGCCAGCAGTCCCCAGAGGGGGCACACCGGCGAGACCCAGTACTTC.

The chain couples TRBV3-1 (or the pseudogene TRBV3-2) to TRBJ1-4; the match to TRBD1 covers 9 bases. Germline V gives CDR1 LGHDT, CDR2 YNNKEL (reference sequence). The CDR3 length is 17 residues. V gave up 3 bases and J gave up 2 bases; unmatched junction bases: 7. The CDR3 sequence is CASSHPGTGLTNEKLFF. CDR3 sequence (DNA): TGTGCCAGCAGCCATCCCGGGACAGGGCTCACTAATGAAAAACTGTTTTTT.

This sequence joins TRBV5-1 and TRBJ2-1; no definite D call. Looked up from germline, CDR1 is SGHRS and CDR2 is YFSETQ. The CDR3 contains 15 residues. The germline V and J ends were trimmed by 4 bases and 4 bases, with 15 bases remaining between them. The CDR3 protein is CASSLGQTFYNEQFF. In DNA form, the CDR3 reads TGCGCCAGCAGCCTGGGCCAAACATTTTACAATGAGCAGTTCTTC. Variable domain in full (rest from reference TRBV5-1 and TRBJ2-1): KAGVTQTPRYLIKTRGQQVTLSCSPISGHRSVSWYQQTPGQGLQFLFEYFSETQRNKGNFPGRFSGRQFSNSRSEMNVSTLELGDSALYLCASSLGQTFYNEQFFGPGTRLTVL.

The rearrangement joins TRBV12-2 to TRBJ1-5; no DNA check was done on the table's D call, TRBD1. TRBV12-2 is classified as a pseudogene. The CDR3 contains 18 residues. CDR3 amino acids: CASRLYRDRIYSNQPQHF. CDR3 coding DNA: TGTGCAAGTCGCTTATATCGGGACAGAATATATAGCAATCAGCCCCAGCATTTT.

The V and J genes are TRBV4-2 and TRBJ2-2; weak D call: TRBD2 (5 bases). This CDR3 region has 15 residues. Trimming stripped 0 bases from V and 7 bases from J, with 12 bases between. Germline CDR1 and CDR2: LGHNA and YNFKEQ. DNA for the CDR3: TGTGCCAGCAGCCAAGATGGAGAGGGCGGCGGGGAGCTGTTTTTT. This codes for CASSQDGEGGGELFF.

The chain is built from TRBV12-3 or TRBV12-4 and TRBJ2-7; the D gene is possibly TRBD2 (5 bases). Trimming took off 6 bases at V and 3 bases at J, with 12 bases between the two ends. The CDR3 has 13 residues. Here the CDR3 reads CASRQWAGYEQYF. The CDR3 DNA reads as TGTGCCAGCAGACAATGGGCGGGCTACGAGCAGTACTTC.

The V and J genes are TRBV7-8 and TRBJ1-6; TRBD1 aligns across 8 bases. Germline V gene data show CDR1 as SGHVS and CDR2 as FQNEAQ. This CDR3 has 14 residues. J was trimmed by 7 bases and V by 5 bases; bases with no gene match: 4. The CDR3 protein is CASSLDRANSPLHF. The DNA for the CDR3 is TGTGCCAGCAGCCTGGACAGGGCAAATTCACCCCTCCACTTT.

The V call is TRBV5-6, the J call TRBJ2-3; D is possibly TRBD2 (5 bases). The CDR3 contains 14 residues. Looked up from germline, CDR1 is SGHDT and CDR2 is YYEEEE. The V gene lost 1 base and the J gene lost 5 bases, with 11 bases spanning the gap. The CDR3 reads CASSLMGVGDTQYF. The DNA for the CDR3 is TGTGCCAGCAGCTTGATGGGAGTTGGAGATACGCAGTATTTT. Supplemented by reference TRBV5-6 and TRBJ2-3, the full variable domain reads DAGVTQSPTHLIKTRGQQVTLRCSPKSGHDTVSWYQQALGQGPQFIFQYYEEEERQRGNFPDRFSGHQFPNYSSELNVNALLLGDSALYLCASSLMGVGDTQYFGPGTRLTVL.

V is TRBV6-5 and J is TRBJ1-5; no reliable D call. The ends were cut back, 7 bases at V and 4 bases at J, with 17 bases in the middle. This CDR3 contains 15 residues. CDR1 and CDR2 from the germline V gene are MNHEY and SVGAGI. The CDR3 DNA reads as TGTGCCAGCACCCAATGGGTCTCGGAGAATCAGCCCCAGCATTTT. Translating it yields CASTQWVSENQPQHF.

CDR3 amino acids: CASSPGVSGYRMDYEQYF. CDR3 DNA: TGTGCCAGCAGCCCAGGGGTTTCGGGATACCGAATGGACTACGAGCAGTACTTC. This sequence joins TRBV9 and TRBJ2-7; TRBD1 is a possible D gene (6 bases). The ends were cut back, 4 bases at V and 3 bases at J, with 26 bases in the middle. The germline V gene encodes CDR1 SGDLS and CDR2 YYNGEE. This CDR3 contains 18 residues.

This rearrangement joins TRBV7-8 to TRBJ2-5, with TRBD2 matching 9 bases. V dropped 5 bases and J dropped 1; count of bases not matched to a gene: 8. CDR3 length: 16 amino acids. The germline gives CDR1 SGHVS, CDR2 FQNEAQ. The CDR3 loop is CASSASGTNLQETQYF. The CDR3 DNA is TGTGCCAGCAGCGCTAGCGGGACCAACCTCCAAGAGACCCAGTACTTC.

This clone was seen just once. The CDR3 DNA follows: TGTGCCAGCAGTTATGACAGGGGGACCCAGCATTTT. Translating it yields CASSYDRGTQHF. The chain is built from TRBV2 and TRBJ1-5; TRBD1 agrees at 9 bases. The V and J ends lost 5 bases and 11 bases, in that order; junction bases with no gene match: 4. From germline, CDR1 is SNHLY and CDR2 FYNNEI. This CDR3 comprises 12 residues.

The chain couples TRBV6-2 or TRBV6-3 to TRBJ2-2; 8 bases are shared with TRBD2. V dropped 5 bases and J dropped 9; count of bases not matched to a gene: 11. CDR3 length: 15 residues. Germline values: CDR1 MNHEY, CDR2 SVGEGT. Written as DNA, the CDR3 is TGTGCCAGCAGTACCGGGACTAGGGACGTCCGGGAGCTGTTTTTT. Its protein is CASSTGTRDVRELFF.

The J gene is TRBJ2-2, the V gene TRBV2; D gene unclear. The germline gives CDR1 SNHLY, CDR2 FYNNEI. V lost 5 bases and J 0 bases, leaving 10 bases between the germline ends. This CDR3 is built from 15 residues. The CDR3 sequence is CASSQESTNTGELFF. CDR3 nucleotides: TGTGCCAGCAGTCAGGAAAGTACGAACACCGGGGAGCTGTTTTTT.

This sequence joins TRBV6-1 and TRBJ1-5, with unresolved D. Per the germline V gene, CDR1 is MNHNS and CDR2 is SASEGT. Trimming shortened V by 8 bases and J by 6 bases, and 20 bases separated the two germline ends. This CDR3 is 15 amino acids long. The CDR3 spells CASLATLHGGQPQHF. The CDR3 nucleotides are TGTGCCAGCTTGGCTACCCTTCATGGCGGTCAGCCCCAGCATTTT.